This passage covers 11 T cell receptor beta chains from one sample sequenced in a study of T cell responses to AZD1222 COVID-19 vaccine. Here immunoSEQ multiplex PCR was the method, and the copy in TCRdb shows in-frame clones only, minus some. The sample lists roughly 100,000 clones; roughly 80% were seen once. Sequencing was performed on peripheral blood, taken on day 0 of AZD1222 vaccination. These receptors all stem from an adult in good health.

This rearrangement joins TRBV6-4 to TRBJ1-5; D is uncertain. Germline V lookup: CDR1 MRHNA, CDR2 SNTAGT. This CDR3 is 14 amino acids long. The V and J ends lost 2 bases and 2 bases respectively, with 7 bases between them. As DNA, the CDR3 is TGTGCCAGCAGTGACCCGGGTGGCAATCAGCCCCAGCATTTT. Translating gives CASSDPGGNQPQHF.

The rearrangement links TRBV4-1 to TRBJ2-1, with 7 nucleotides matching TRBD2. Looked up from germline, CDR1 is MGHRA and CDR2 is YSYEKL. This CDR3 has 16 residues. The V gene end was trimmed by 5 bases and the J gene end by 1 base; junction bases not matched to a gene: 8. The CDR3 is CASSLSSGVSYNEQFF. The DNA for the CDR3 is TGCGCCAGCAGCTTATCCAGCGGGGTGTCCTACAATGAGCAGTTCTTC.

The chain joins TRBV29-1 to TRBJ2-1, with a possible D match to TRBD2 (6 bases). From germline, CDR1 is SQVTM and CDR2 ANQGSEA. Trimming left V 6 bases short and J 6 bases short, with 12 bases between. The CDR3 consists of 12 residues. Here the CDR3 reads CSVGQGGNEQFF. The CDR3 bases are TGCAGCGTGGGGCAGGGAGGCAATGAGCAGTTCTTC.

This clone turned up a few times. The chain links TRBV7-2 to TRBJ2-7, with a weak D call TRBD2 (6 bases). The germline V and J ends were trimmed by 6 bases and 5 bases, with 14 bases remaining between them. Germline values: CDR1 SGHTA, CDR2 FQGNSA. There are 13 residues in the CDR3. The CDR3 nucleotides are TGTGCCAGCAGGCCCGGAGGGAGCGACGAGCAGTACTTC. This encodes CASRPGGSDEQYF.

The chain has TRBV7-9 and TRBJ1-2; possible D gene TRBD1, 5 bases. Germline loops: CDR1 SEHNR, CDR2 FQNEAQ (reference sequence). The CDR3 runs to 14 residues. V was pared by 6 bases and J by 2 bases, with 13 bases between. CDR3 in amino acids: CASRTQGLNYGYTF. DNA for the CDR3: TGTGCCAGCAGAACCCAGGGACTGAACTATGGCTACACCTTC.

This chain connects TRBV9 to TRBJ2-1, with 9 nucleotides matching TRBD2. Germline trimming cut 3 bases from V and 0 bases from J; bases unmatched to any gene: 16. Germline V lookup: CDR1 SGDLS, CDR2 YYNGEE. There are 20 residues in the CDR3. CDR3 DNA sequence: TGTGCCAGCAGCGCCACGCCTGACCTGAGCGGGGGGAGCTCCTACAATGAGCAGTTCTTC. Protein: CASSATPDLSGGSSYNEQFF.

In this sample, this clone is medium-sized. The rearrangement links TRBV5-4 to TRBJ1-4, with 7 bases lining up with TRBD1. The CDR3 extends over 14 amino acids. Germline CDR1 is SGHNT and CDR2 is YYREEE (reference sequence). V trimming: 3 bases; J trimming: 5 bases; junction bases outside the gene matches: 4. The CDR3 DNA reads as TGTGCCAGCAGCTCGGGACAGAGGAATGAAAAACTGTTTTTT. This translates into CASSSGQRNEKLFF.

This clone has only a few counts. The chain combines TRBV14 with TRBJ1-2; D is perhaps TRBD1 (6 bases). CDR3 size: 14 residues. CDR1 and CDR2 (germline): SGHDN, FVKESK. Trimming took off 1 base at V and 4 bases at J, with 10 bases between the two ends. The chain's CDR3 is CASSQVVGAYGYTF. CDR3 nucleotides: TGTGCCAGCAGCCAAGTTGTGGGGGCCTATGGCTACACCTTC.

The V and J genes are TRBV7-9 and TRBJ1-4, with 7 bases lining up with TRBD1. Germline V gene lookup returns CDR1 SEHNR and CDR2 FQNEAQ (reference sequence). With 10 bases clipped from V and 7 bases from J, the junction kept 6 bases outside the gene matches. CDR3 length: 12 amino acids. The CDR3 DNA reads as TGTGCCACACAGGGGCAGGGTGAAAAACTGTTTTTT. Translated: CATQGQGEKLFF. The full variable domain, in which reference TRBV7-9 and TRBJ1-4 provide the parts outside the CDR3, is DTGVSQNPRHKITKRGQNVTFRCDPISEHNRLYWYRQTLGQGPEFLTYFQNEAQLEKSRLLSDRFSAERPKGSFSTLEIQRTEQGDSAMYLCATQGQGEKLFFGSGTQLSVL.

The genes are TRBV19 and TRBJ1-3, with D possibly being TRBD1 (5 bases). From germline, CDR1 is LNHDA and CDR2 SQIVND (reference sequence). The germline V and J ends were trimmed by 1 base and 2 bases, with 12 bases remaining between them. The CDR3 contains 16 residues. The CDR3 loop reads CASSIGRVEAGNTIYF. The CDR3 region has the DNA TGTGCCAGTAGTATAGGCAGGGTGGAGGCTGGAAACACCATATATTTT.

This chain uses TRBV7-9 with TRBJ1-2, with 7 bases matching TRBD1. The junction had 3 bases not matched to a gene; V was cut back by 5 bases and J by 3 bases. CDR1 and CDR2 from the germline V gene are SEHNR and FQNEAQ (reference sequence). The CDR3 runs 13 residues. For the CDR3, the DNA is TGTGCCAGCAGCCTAGACAGGGACTATGGCTACACCTTC. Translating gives CASSLDRDYGYTF.